This T cell receptor (beta chain) was sequenced in a study of blood T cell repertoires in COVID-19. About the study: From T cells, B-cell-depleted T cells, or PBMCs came the material, which was cDNA or gDNA.

The repertoire was sequenced with immunoSEQ multiplex PCR; TCRdb's copy has only in-frame clones and lacks some. The sample carries roughly 250,000 clones, 85% to 90% recorded once. This clone was counted a single time. CDR1 and CDR2 from the germline V gene are MNHEY and SVGAGI. CDR3 size: 15 residues. Deletions cut 10 bases from V and 3 bases from J, with 16 bases between. The source material was peripheral blood. This chain uses TRBV6-5 with TRBJ1-6; D unresolved. This clonotype was obtained from a man under 40 with acute or convalescent COVID-19. The CDR3 reads CAIPVAGGYNSPLHF. CDR3 DNA: TGTGCCATCCCTGTGGCGGGTGGCTATAATTCACCCCTCCACTTT.